Below, 31 T cell receptor beta chains from the same sample are listed, as sequenced in a study of cytomegalovirus exposure and HLA in healthy donors. PCR employed 60 Vbeta and 13 Jbeta primers. Sequencing used immunoSEQ multiplex PCR; TCRdb keeps in-frame clones, though not all of them. The table lists 150,000 to 200,000 clones, under 85% of them singletons. The sample comprised PBMCs. The receptors originated from a man aged 45-60 years in good health and CMV-seropositive.

This chain uses TRBV19 with TRBJ1-2; 7 bases line up with TRBD1. The V and J ends lost 3 bases and 6 bases, in that order; junction bases with no gene match: 7. This CDR3 has 14 amino acids. Looked up from germline, CDR1 is LNHDA and CDR2 is SQIVND (reference sequence). The CDR3 DNA sequence: TGTGCCAGTAGTATCGGACAGGTCAACAATGGCTACACCTTC. Its protein is CASSIGQVNNGYTF.

Remarks on this clone: This CDR3 is also generated by other DNA sequences in the sample. This chain uses TRBV10-3 with TRBJ1-1; 12 nucleotides match TRBD1. This CDR3 has 17 residues. V was clipped by 6 bases and J by 3 bases; unmatched bases: 11. Per the germline V gene, CDR1 is ENHRY and CDR2 is SYGVKD. The CDR3 DNA is TGTGCCATCAGGCGGGTGGGACAGGGGGCGGTCGACACTGAAGCTTTCTTT. Translated, it gives CAIRRVGQGAVDTEAFF.

The DNA of the CDR3 is TGTGCCAGCAGTTACTTAGGGACAACAACCGCGGATACGCAGTATTTT. Translated, it gives CASSYLGTTTADTQYF. The rearrangement uses TRBV6-6 and TRBJ2-3; TRBD1 might be the D (6 bases). CDR3 length equals 16 residues. Trimming removed 1 base at V and 6 bases at J, with 17 bases between. Germline V gene sequence: CDR1 MNHNY, CDR2 SVGAGI (reference sequence).

This chain links TRBV28 with TRBJ1-1; 8 bases map to TRBD1. This CDR3 is built from 14 residues. In germline, CDR1 is MDHEN, CDR2 SYDVKM. V shed 4 bases, J shed 5 bases, and the junction held 6 bases outside the gene matches. CDR3 DNA: TGTGCCAGCAGTTACCAGGGGGCGCGTACTGAAGCTTTCTTT. This encodes CASSYQGARTEAFF. Combining the CDR3 with reference TRBV28 and TRBJ1-1 gives the whole variable domain DVKVTQSSRYLVKRTGEKVFLECVQDMDHENMFWYRQDPGLGLRLIYFSYDVKMKEKGDIPEGYSVSREKKERFSLILESASTNQTSMYLCASSYQGARTEAFFGQGTRLTVV.

The chain recombines TRBV6-5 with TRBJ1-2, with unresolved D. The CDR3 is 14 residues long. Germline CDR1 reads MNHEY; CDR2 reads SVGAGI. Trimming pared 5 bases from V and 0 bases from J, leaving 10 bases between. The CDR3 DNA reads TGTGCCAGCAGTCGCCGGGGATCTAACTATGGCTACACCTTC. Translated: CASSRRGSNYGYTF.

The chain recombines TRBV7-9 with TRBJ1-1, with 7 bases lining up with TRBD1. Germline CDR1 and CDR2: SEHNR and FQNEAQ (reference sequence). The CDR3 covers 15 residues. Trimming at V came to 0 bases and at J to 4 bases, leaving 5 bases not matched to a gene. The CDR3 DNA reads TGTGCCAGCAGCTTAGCGAACAGGGGAACCACTGAAGCTTTCTTT. Amino acid sequence: CASSLANRGTTEAFF.

CDR3 coding DNA: TGTGCCAGCAGTTCGGGACAGGGGGCCTTGAATCAGCCCCAGCATTTT. Encoded protein: CASSSGQGALNQPQHF. V usage is TRBV28 and J usage is TRBJ1-5, with TRBD1 matching 12 bases. CDR1 is MDHEN, CDR2 SYDVKM, per germline. V gave up 4 bases and J gave up 4 bases; unmatched junction bases: 5. The CDR3 has 16 amino acids.

This chain connects TRBV7-9 to TRBJ1-2; D remains unclear. The V end lost 0 bases, the J end lost 9 bases, and 14 bases lay between the germline ends. Germline CDR1 and CDR2: SEHNR and FQNEAQ (reference sequence). This CDR3 is built from 14 residues. CDR3 protein: CASSLAGGLNRYTF. The DNA for the CDR3 is TGTGCCAGCAGCTTAGCGGGAGGGTTAAATCGCTACACCTTC.

CDR3 bases: TGTGCCAGCAGCGTGGGACCGGGAGGCTCCTACAATGAGCAGTTCTTC. Residues: CASSVGPGGSYNEQFF. V gene TRBV9 combines with J gene TRBJ2-1; 7 nucleotides agree with TRBD2. The junction had 5 bases not matched to a gene; V was cut back by 2 bases and J by 0 bases. Germline V lookup: CDR1 SGDLS, CDR2 YYNGEE. CDR3 length: 16 amino acids.

The V gene is TRBV13, the J gene TRBJ2-7, with D uncertain. There are 14 residues in the CDR3. Looked up from germline, CDR1 is PRHDT and CDR2 is FYEKMQ (reference sequence). Trimming cost V 0 bases and J 2 bases, with 8 bases left between them. The CDR3 region has the DNA TGTGCCAGCAGCTTAGGGACACAAACCTACGAGCAGTACTTC. Translating it yields CASSLGTQTYEQYF. The complete variable domain, with remaining parts taken from reference TRBV13 and TRBJ2-7, reads AAGVIQSPRHLIKEKRETATLKCYPIPRHDTVYWYQQGPGQDPQFLISFYEKMQSDKGSIPDRFSAQQFSDYHSELNMSSLELGDSALYFCASSLGTQTYEQYFGPGTRLTVT.

This chain joins TRBV2 and TRBJ2-1; possibly TRBD2 for D (5 bases). Germline loops: CDR1 SNHLY, CDR2 FYNNEI. The CDR3 length is 15 residues. The V gene lost 4 bases and the J gene lost 2 bases, with 12 bases spanning the gap. The CDR3 DNA sequence: TGTGCCAGCAGTGTATATTTCGGGACCTACAATGAGCAGTTCTTC. Protein product: CASSVYFGTYNEQFF.

This clone showed up just once. J is TRBJ2-3 and V is TRBV5-4; 7 bases line up with TRBD2. The germline CDR1 and CDR2 sequences are SGHNT and YYREEE (reference sequence). This CDR3 spans 16 amino acids. V gave up 2 bases and J gave up 6 bases; unmatched junction bases: 12. CDR3 in DNA: TGTGCCAGCAGCTTTCTCGGACTAGGAATTGGGGATACGCAGTATTTT. Its protein is CASSFLGLGIGDTQYF.

J is TRBJ1-3 and V is TRBV15; no clear D gene. The V gene lost 3 bases and the J gene lost 1 base, with 7 bases spanning the gap. Germline lookup yields CDR1 LNHNV and CDR2 YYDKDF (reference sequence). CDR3 length equals 14 residues. CDR3 in amino acids: CATSSRGSGNTIYF. The CDR3 DNA reads TGTGCCACCAGCAGTCGGGGATCTGGAAACACCATATATTTT.

V gene TRBV6-5 combines with J gene TRBJ2-1, with TRBD2 as a possible D gene (5 bases). Trimming pared 0 bases from V and 7 bases from J, leaving 7 bases between. This CDR3 comprises 13 residues. Germline CDR1 reads MNHEY; CDR2 reads SVGAGI. CDR3 nucleotide sequence: TGTGCCAGCAGTTACTCGAGGGCTAATGAGCAGTTCTTC. This encodes CASSYSRANEQFF.

The chain links TRBV19 to TRBJ1-2; TRBD1 might be the D (6 bases). The ends were cut back, 2 bases at V and 4 bases at J, with 14 bases in the middle. Germline CDR1 reads LNHDA; CDR2 reads SQIVND (reference sequence). The CDR3 is 15 residues long. The chain's CDR3 is CASSILARGTYGYTF. CDR3 coding DNA: TGTGCCAGTAGTATATTGGCCAGGGGAACCTATGGCTACACCTTC. The complete variable domain, with remaining parts taken from reference TRBV19 and TRBJ1-2, reads DGGITQSPKYLFRKEGQNVTLSCEQNLNHDAMYWYRQDPGQGLRLIYYSQIVNDFQKGDIAEGYSVSREKKESFPLTVTSAQKNPTAFYLCASSILARGTYGYTFGSGTRLTVV.

This clone was observed a handful of times. The chain uses TRBV15 and TRBJ2-5, with 9 bases that match TRBD1. The V and J ends lost 0 bases and 5 bases, in that order; junction bases with no gene match: 4. The CDR3 runs 15 residues. Germline assignment: CDR1 LNHNV and CDR2 YYDKDF (reference sequence). DNA for the CDR3: TGTGCCACCAGCAGAGAGGGACAGGGCTCCGAGACCCAGTACTTC. Translating gives CATSREGQGSETQYF.

CDR3 amino acids: CASSVGGGEAYNEQFF. DNA for the CDR3: TGTGCCAGCAGCGTAGGCGGGGGGGAAGCCTACAATGAGCAGTTCTTC. The J gene is TRBJ2-1, the V gene TRBV9; 9 bases are shared with TRBD2. J was trimmed by 2 bases and V by 0 bases; bases with no gene match: 3. This CDR3 spans 16 amino acids. Germline V lookup: CDR1 SGDLS, CDR2 YYNGEE.

This CDR3 reads CASTSAEVLDTQYF. The CDR3, as DNA: TGTGCCAGCACCTCAGCGGAAGTTCTAGATACGCAGTATTTT. The gene calls are TRBV13 and TRBJ2-3; maybe TRBD2 (5 bases). The CDR3 loop spans 14 amino acids. CDR1 is PRHDT, CDR2 FYEKMQ, per germline (reference sequence). The ends were cut back, 7 bases at V and 5 bases at J, with 16 bases in the middle.

This chain uses TRBV19 with TRBJ1-5; 7 nucleotides align to TRBD1. Germline CDR1 reads LNHDA; CDR2 reads SQIVND (reference sequence). J gave up 4 bases and V 3 bases, and 0 bases lay outside the gene matches. The CDR3 contains 13 residues. This CDR3 is CASSMTGNQPQHF. In DNA, the CDR3 is TGTGCCAGTAGTATGACAGGGAATCAGCCCCAGCATTTT. The full variable domain, with the rest looked up from reference TRBV19 and TRBJ1-5, is DGGITQSPKYLFRKEGQNVTLSCEQNLNHDAMYWYRQDPGQGLRLIYYSQIVNDFQKGDIAEGYSVSREKKESFPLTVTSAQKNPTAFYLCASSMTGNQPQHFGDGTRLSIL.

The chain uses TRBV7-6 and TRBJ2-1; TRBD2 matches at 8 bases. The germline V gene encodes CDR1 SGHVS and CDR2 FNYEAQ. Germline trimming cut 1 base from V and 8 bases from J; bases unmatched to any gene: 10. The CDR3 length is 16 residues. The CDR3 DNA is TGTGCCAGCAGCTTAGGTGGGAGCGGGAGCTCGGATGAGCAGTTCTTC. It translates to CASSLGGSGSSDEQFF.

The chain couples TRBV11-2 to TRBJ1-3, with D uncertain. V gave up 6 bases and J gave up 3 bases, with 18 bases separating them. CDR3 length: 16 residues. Germline V gene sequence: CDR1 SGHAT, CDR2 FQNNGV. CDR3 amino acids: CASSTAGSHFGNTIYF. CDR3 DNA sequence: TGTGCCAGCAGTACCGCAGGTTCCCATTTTGGAAACACCATATATTTT.

The rearrangement uses TRBV27 and TRBJ2-1; the D gene is possibly TRBD2 (5 bases). The CDR3 is made up of 15 amino acids. The germline gives CDR1 MNHEY, CDR2 SMNVEV (reference sequence). Between the trimmed V and J ends, which lost 6 bases and 8 bases, there was a span of 20 bases. CDR3 sequence (DNA): TGTGCCAGCAGGGCGACGCCTGGGAGCATATATGAGCAGTTCTTC. The encoded protein is CASRATPGSIYEQFF.

The rearrangement links TRBV7-9 to TRBJ1-2; 10 bases agree with TRBD1. Germline V lookup: CDR1 SEHNR, CDR2 FQNEAQ (reference sequence). The CDR3 contains 16 residues. V lost 5 bases, J lost 1 base, and 7 bases stayed unmatched. CDR3 amino acids: CASSPGTGEDNYGYTF. In DNA form, the CDR3 reads TGTGCCAGCAGCCCAGGGACAGGGGAAGATAACTATGGCTACACCTTC.

On this clone itself: The junction shows a germline mismatch at one end, possibly a read error. The genes are TRBV7-9 and TRBJ1-6, with 7 bases identical to TRBD1. This CDR3 contains 16 residues. CDR1 and CDR2 from the germline V gene are SEHNR and FQNEAQ (reference sequence). The CDR3 loop is CSSSFPPGTAGSPLHF. Written as DNA, the CDR3 is TGTTCCAGCAGCTTCCCCCCAGGGACAGCCGGATCACCCCTCCACTTT.

This rearrangement joins TRBV2 to TRBJ2-7; 11 bases match TRBD1. The V and J ends lost 5 bases and 2 bases, in that order; junction bases with no gene match: 2. Germline V gives CDR1 SNHLY, CDR2 FYNNEI. The CDR3 totals 14 residues. Written as DNA, the CDR3 is TGTGCCAGCAGTAAGGGACAGGGGGCCTACGAGCAGTACTTC. This gives the protein CASSKGQGAYEQYF.

This chain connects TRBV28 to TRBJ1-5, with 7 nucleotides matching TRBD1. Germline trimming cut 4 bases from V and 5 bases from J; bases unmatched to any gene: 8. Germline loops: CDR1 MDHEN, CDR2 SYDVKM. The CDR3 covers 15 residues. CDR3 region: CASSSAQGSHQPQHF. CDR3 sequence (DNA): TGTGCCAGCAGTTCGGCACAGGGGTCCCATCAGCCCCAGCATTTT. The variable domain in full, with the rest retrieved from reference TRBV28 and TRBJ1-5, is DVKVTQSSRYLVKRTGEKVFLECVQDMDHENMFWYRQDPGLGLRLIYFSYDVKMKEKGDIPEGYSVSREKKERFSLILESASTNQTSMYLCASSSAQGSHQPQHFGDGTRLSIL.

A single count supports this clone. The rearrangement links TRBV19 to TRBJ1-1; TRBD1 is a possible D gene (5 bases). Germline V gene lookup returns CDR1 LNHDA and CDR2 SQIVND (reference sequence). The CDR3 totals 15 residues. V was pared by 6 bases and J by 1 base, with 15 bases between. The CDR3 sequence: CASRGGGNANTEAFF. The CDR3, as DNA: TGTGCCAGTAGAGGTGGGGGGAATGCGAACACTGAAGCTTTCTTT.

The chain carries TRBV5-6 and TRBJ2-7, with 9 positions matching TRBD2. CDR3 length: 15 amino acids. Germline V CDR1 and CDR2: SGHDT, YYEEEE. After removal of 0 bases from V and 1 base from J, the junction contained 2 bases not matched to a gene. The CDR3 here is CASSLGAGGSYEQYF. As DNA, the CDR3 is TGTGCCAGCAGCTTGGGAGCGGGGGGTTCCTACGAGCAGTACTTC.

The chain is built from TRBV6-1 and TRBJ1-3, with TRBD1 as a possible D gene (5 bases). V was trimmed by 2 bases and J by 1 base, leaving 12 bases between them. There are 16 residues in the CDR3. Germline lookup yields CDR1 MNHNS and CDR2 SASEGT. The CDR3 reads CASSELRGGSGNTIYF. The CDR3, as DNA: TGTGCCAGCAGTGAACTCCGGGGGGGTTCTGGAAACACCATATATTTT.

The chain joins TRBV27 to TRBJ1-1; no clear D gene. CDR3 length: 14 amino acids. Germline assignment: CDR1 MNHEY and CDR2 SMNVEV (reference sequence). V was pared by 1 base and J by 4 bases, with 10 bases between. Here the CDR3 DNA reads TGTGCCAGCAGTTTATACGGGTTGGGCACTGAAGCTTTCTTT. This encodes CASSLYGLGTEAFF.

A single count supports this clone. The J gene is TRBJ2-7, the V gene TRBV28; tentatively, D is TRBD2 (5 bases). The CDR3 is 14 residues long. Germline assignment: CDR1 MDHEN and CDR2 SYDVKM. V was cut by 2 bases and J by 8 bases, with 16 bases left in between. CDR3 nucleotide sequence: TGTGCCAGCAGTTTAGCCACGGGATTGGGTAAGCAGTACTTC. Amino acids: CASSLATGLGKQYF.